Presented here are 28 T cell receptor beta chains from one specimen sequenced in a study of blood T cell repertoires in COVID-19. Data came from immunoSEQ multiplex PCR; TCRdb stores just in-frame clones and leaves some out. The sample comprises about 260,000 clones, around nine tenths of which are singletons, and about 8.6% rests with the top ten. Material: peripheral blood. The receptor source for this set is a man aged 40-49 years with active or convalescent COVID-19.

The V call is TRBV2, the J call TRBJ2-2; 12 bases agree with TRBD2. The CDR3 sequence is 15 residues long. Per the germline V gene, CDR1 is SNHLY and CDR2 is FYNNEI. With V trimmed by 8 bases and J by 7 bases, 8 bases remained unmatched. The CDR3 DNA reads as TGTGCCAGCTCCCGACTAGCGGGAGTTATCGGGGAGCTGTTTTTT. It yields the protein CASSRLAGVIGELFF.

The chain is built from TRBV3-1 (or the pseudogene TRBV3-2) and TRBJ1-4; no reliable D call. From germline, CDR1 is LGHDT and CDR2 YNNKEL (reference sequence). The CDR3 length is 22 residues. V lost 0 bases to trimming and J lost 1 base, with 27 bases between them. Here the CDR3 DNA reads TGTGCCAGCAGCCAAGACCCCGGGGTAAGCCGGGCCCAACATAGAACTAATGAAAAACTGTTTTTT. Translating it yields CASSQDPGVSRAQHRTNEKLFF.

This clone has a single count. The chain is built from TRBV5-1 and TRBJ2-7, with 7 bases identical to TRBD2. CDR3 size: 15 residues. V was pared by 4 bases and J by 2 bases, with 9 bases of the junction left unmatched. CDR1 and CDR2 (germline): SGHRS, YFSETQ. CDR3 protein: CASSLAAREPYEQYF. The CDR3 DNA reads TGCGCCAGCAGCCTAGCGGCACGGGAGCCCTACGAGCAGTACTTC.

J is TRBJ1-3 and V is TRBV10-3, with D hard to call. Trimming cost V 3 bases and J 0 bases, with 6 bases left between them. CDR3 size: 14 residues. Germline V CDR1 and CDR2: ENHRY, SYGVKD. Here the CDR3 reads CAISDTSSGNTIYF. CDR3 bases: TGTGCCATCAGTGACACTAGCTCTGGAAACACCATATATTTT.

This chain uses TRBV5-4 with TRBJ2-1; D perhaps matches TRBD1 (5 bases). V lost 5 bases and J 6 bases, leaving 18 bases between the germline ends. Germline V gene data show CDR1 as SGHNT and CDR2 as YYREEE (reference sequence). This CDR3 is built from 15 residues. CDR3 loop: CASSRTWGLLNEQFF. CDR3 coding DNA: TGTGCCAGCAGTCGGACATGGGGTCTTCTCAATGAGCAGTTCTTC.

The J gene is TRBJ1-2, the V gene TRBV5-6; 7 nucleotides agree with TRBD1. CDR1 and CDR2 from the germline V gene are SGHDT and YYEEEE. The CDR3 consists of 14 residues. After removal of 4 bases from V and 6 bases from J, the junction contained 9 bases not matched to a gene. The CDR3 loop reads CASSVGTAADGYTF. As DNA, the CDR3 is TGTGCCAGCAGCGTCGGGACAGCCGCGGATGGCTACACCTTC.

J is TRBJ2-7 and V is TRBV10-3, with D perhaps matching TRBD1 (6 bases). Germline CDR1 ENHRY, CDR2 SYGVKD. V lost 3 bases and J lost 0, with 9 bases in between. This CDR3 is built from 14 residues. CDR3 DNA sequence: TGTGCCATCAGTGAAGACAGGCTCTCCTACGAGCAGTACTTC. Protein: CAISEDRLSYEQYF.

This chain connects TRBV27 to TRBJ2-3, with 10 bases matching TRBD1. CDR1 is MNHEY and CDR2 is SMNVEV in the germline V gene (reference sequence). The CDR3 runs 15 residues. V lost 2 bases to trimming and J lost 7 bases; unmatched junction nucleotides: 6. The CDR3 bases are TGTGCCAGCAGTTTAGTTGGGACAGGGGTACATACGCAGTATTTT. It specifies CASSLVGTGVHTQYF.

V is TRBV9 and J is TRBJ2-7, with TRBD2 matching over 8 bases. V gave up 0 bases and J gave up 5 bases; unmatched junction bases: 7. This CDR3 region has 15 residues. Germline loops: CDR1 SGDLS, CDR2 YYNGEE. Here the CDR3 reads CASSVEGGLEDEQYF. The CDR3 coding sequence is TGTGCCAGCAGCGTAGAAGGGGGACTAGAAGACGAGCAGTACTTC.

This clone was observed a single time. The CDR3 here is CASSWSVLGLRRTQYF. In nucleotides, the CDR3 is TGTGCCAGCAGCTGGAGCGTACTGGGACTTCGGAGGACCCAGTACTTC. V and J are TRBV13 and TRBJ2-5; perhaps TRBD2 as D (6 bases). CDR3 length: 16 amino acids. V lost 4 bases and J lost 7, with 22 bases in between. Germline-derived CDR1 and CDR2 are PRHDT and FYEKMQ (reference sequence).

The chain combines TRBV19 with TRBJ1-5, with D uncertain. The CDR3 contains 13 residues. With 6 bases removed from V and 2 bases from J, the gap between germline ends came to 8 bases. Germline loops: CDR1 LNHDA, CDR2 SQIVND (reference sequence). The CDR3, as DNA: TGTGCCAGTAGGGTGGGCGGCAATCAGCCCCAGCATTTT. Protein sequence: CASRVGGNQPQHF.

V usage is TRBV5-6 and J usage is TRBJ2-3; D is undetermined. Germline V gene sequence: CDR1 SGHDT, CDR2 YYEEEE. The CDR3 loop spans 12 amino acids. V lost 4 bases and J 2 bases, leaving 5 bases between the germline ends. CDR3 nucleotides: TGTGCCAGCAGCCGTCCCACAGATACGCAGTATTTT. This codes for CASSRPTDTQYF.

This clone was observed a few times. This chain uses TRBV30 with TRBJ1-1, with TRBD1 as a possible D gene (5 bases). The CDR3 runs to 14 residues. V was shortened by 5 bases and J by 0 bases, with 13 bases between the two germline ends. Per germline, CDR1 GTSNPN and CDR2 SVGIG (reference sequence). DNA for the CDR3: TGTGCCTGGGACAGTTTCTTTGTGAACACTGAAGCTTTCTTT. Residues: CAWDSFFVNTEAFF.

The chain employs TRBV5-4 and TRBJ2-4, with 7 bases lining up with TRBD2. The CDR3 runs 14 residues. J lost 5 bases, V lost 0 bases, and 2 bases had no gene match. Germline CDR1 is SGHNT and CDR2 is YYREEE (reference sequence). CDR3 protein: CASSLGSGENIQYF. The CDR3 nucleotides read TGTGCCAGCAGCTTGGGGAGCGGGGAAAACATTCAGTACTTC.

This clone came up once. The chain recombines TRBV11-3 with TRBJ1-1, with D maybe TRBD1 (5 bases). Germline CDR1 is SGHNT and CDR2 is YENEEA. There are 13 residues in the CDR3. The V gene lost 5 bases and the J gene lost 2 bases, with 9 bases spanning the gap. The CDR3, as DNA: TGTGCCAGCAGCCAGACAGTCAACACTGAAGCTTTCTTT. Protein product: CASSQTVNTEAFF.

This clone was observed a single time. The chain is built from TRBV5-1 and TRBJ2-4, with D possibly being TRBD1 (6 bases). The CDR3 sequence is 13 residues long. Trimming took 2 bases from V and 5 from J, leaving 8 bases between them. Germline CDR1 is SGHRS and CDR2 is YFSETQ. As DNA, the CDR3 is TGCGCCAGCAGCTTACAGGGTGAAAACATTCAGTACTTC. Residues: CASSLQGENIQYF.

The table lists this clone with a count of one. CDR3 amino acids: CASSLKGGYTF. CDR3 nucleotides: TGTGCCAGCAGTTTGAAGGGGGGCTACACCTTC. The chain recombines TRBV28 with TRBJ1-2; D perhaps matches TRBD1 (5 bases). This CDR3 contains 11 residues. The V and J ends lost 3 bases and 8 bases respectively, with 7 bases between them. The germline V gene has CDR1 MDHEN and CDR2 SYDVKM.

The J gene is TRBJ2-7, the V gene TRBV5-1, with 9 bases that match TRBD1. This CDR3 region has 22 residues. The V gene's germline CDR1 is SGHRS and CDR2 YFSETQ. The J segment lost 6 bases and the V segment lost 4 bases, leaving 32 bases of the junction unmatched. The DNA of the CDR3 is TGCGCCAGCAGCGCACCCAACAGGACAAACCCGAGGGAGACAGGGGGATACAGCGAGCAGTACTTC. It yields the protein CASSAPNRTNPRETGGYSEQYF.

This chain uses TRBV3-1 (or the pseudogene TRBV3-2) with TRBJ1-5; D gene unclear. Germline V gene sequence: CDR1 LGHDT, CDR2 YNNKEL (reference sequence). V was clipped by 1 base and J by 3 bases, with 13 bases between them. The CDR3 is 16 residues long. The CDR3 nucleotides read TGTGCCAGCAGCCAAGCGTGGTGGGCTCCCAATCAGCCCCAGCATTTT. The encoded protein is CASSQAWWAPNQPQHF.

The chain employs TRBV2 and TRBJ2-4; D might be TRBD2 (5 bases). Trimming left V 2 bases short and J 6 bases short, with 11 bases between. The CDR3 is 14 amino acids. Germline V CDR1 and CDR2: SNHLY, FYNNEI. The CDR3 DNA sequence: TGTGCCAGCAGTGAAAGGAGCGGCCTAAACATTCAGTACTTC. It codes for CASSERSGLNIQYF.

The CDR3 loop is CASSIAGETTNEQFF. For the CDR3, the DNA is TGTGCCAGCAGTATAGCGGGAGAAACAACCAATGAGCAGTTCTTC. This chain uses TRBV6-4 with TRBJ2-1; 9 bases are a match to TRBD2. This CDR3 contains 15 residues. V shed 5 bases, J shed 6 bases, and the junction held 8 bases outside the gene matches. From germline, CDR1 is MRHNA and CDR2 SNTAGT.

The chain has TRBV4-1 and TRBJ2-1, with TRBD2 matching over 9 bases. Germline V lookup: CDR1 MGHRA, CDR2 YSYEKL. The CDR3 consists of 14 residues. The trim removed 0 bases at V and 9 bases at J, leaving 3 bases unmatched. The CDR3 reads CASSQDQRGVEQFF. The CDR3 coding sequence is TGCGCCAGCAGCCAAGACCAGCGGGGGGTTGAGCAGTTCTTC.

This clone appeared a few times. The chain links TRBV10-3 to TRBJ2-2; perhaps TRBD2 as D (5 bases). V lost 2 bases and J 0 bases, leaving 7 bases between the germline ends. CDR1 is ENHRY and CDR2 is SYGVKD in the germline V gene. This CDR3 has 15 amino acids. The CDR3 nucleotides read TGTGCCATCAGTGAGGGGAGTTCGAACACCGGGGAGCTGTTTTTT. This encodes CAISEGSSNTGELFF.

V usage is TRBV28 and J usage is TRBJ1-1; D is unclear. With 6 bases removed from V and 6 bases from J, the gap between germline ends came to 20 bases. Looked up from germline, CDR1 is MDHEN and CDR2 is SYDVKM. The CDR3 consists of 15 residues. CDR3 bases: TGTGCCAGCAGCACCGGAGGGCAACCTCGGGCTGAAGCTTTCTTT. Translation gives CASSTGGQPRAEAFF. Full variable domain (rest looked up from reference TRBV28 and TRBJ1-1): DVKVTQSSRYLVKRTGEKVFLECVQDMDHENMFWYRQDPGLGLRLIYFSYDVKMKEKGDIPEGYSVSREKKERFSLILESASTNQTSMYLCASSTGGQPRAEAFFGQGTRLTVV.

This clone was recorded a few times. V and J are TRBV10-1 and TRBJ2-2; 9 positions match TRBD1. This CDR3 contains 13 residues. The V gene end was trimmed by 6 bases and the J gene end by 6 bases; junction bases not matched to a gene: 2. Per germline, CDR1 WNHNN and CDR2 SYGVQD (reference sequence). The CDR3 sequence is CASSRDRAGELFF. The CDR3, as DNA: TGCGCCAGCAGCCGGGACAGGGCCGGGGAGCTGTTTTTT.

The V call is TRBV2, the J call TRBJ1-4; D ambiguous. Germline V gene sequence: CDR1 SNHLY, CDR2 FYNNEI. The CDR3 length is 13 residues. Trimming took 4 bases from V and 7 from J, leaving 10 bases between them. DNA of the CDR3: TGTGCCAGCAGTGCAGGCGCGGGTGAAAAACTGTTTTTT. Protein sequence: CASSAGAGEKLFF.

This rearrangement joins TRBV5-5 to TRBJ1-3; 9 positions agree with TRBD1. This CDR3 has 16 amino acids. Trimming removed 1 base from V and 6 bases from J; junction bases left unmatched: 8. CDR1 is SGHKS, CDR2 YYEKEE, per germline (reference sequence). As DNA, the CDR3 is TGTGCCAGCAGCTTGAGCGTCGGGACAGGGCTAAACACCATATATTTT. Protein product: CASSLSVGTGLNTIYF.

The chain recombines TRBV10-1 with TRBJ2-1; weak D call: TRBD2 (6 bases). V was cut by 6 bases and J by 3 bases, with 18 bases left in between. Germline assignment: CDR1 WNHNN and CDR2 SYGVQD (reference sequence). The CDR3 consists of 16 residues. Here the CDR3 reads CASSAGSSSVYNEQFF. The CDR3 DNA sequence: TGCGCCAGCAGCGCAGGATCGTCTAGCGTCTACAATGAGCAGTTCTTC.